The 27 T cell receptor beta chains below were found in one sample sequenced in a study of CD8 T cells in Susac syndrome. Reverse transcription of roughly 0.45 to 1 ug RNA was performed with random hexamers. In TCRdb, the immunoSEQ multiplex PCR reads were re-called with MiXCR into one record per CDR3 protein. The table includes around 80,000 distinct CDR3 sequences, roughly 94% detected once. The sequencing sample was made of CD8+ T cells from PBMCs. Source of these receptors: a human donor with Susac syndrome.

This chain uses TRBV4-3 with TRBJ2-4; D is possibly TRBD2 (6 bases). There are 17 residues in the CDR3. Germline lookup yields CDR1 LGHNA and CDR2 YSLEER. Trimming removed 1 base from V and 5 bases from J, with 18 bases in between. Written as DNA, the CDR3 is TGCGCCAGCAGCCAAGCGGCTGGGCTCACTAGCCAAAACATTCAGTACTTC. Translating gives CASSQAAGLTSQNIQYF.

CDR3 region: CASSVSGGSYEQYF. CDR3 bases: TGTGCCAGCAGCGTTAGCGGGGGATCCTACGAGCAGTACTTC. V usage is TRBV9 and J usage is TRBJ2-7; 9 nucleotides align to TRBD2. Germline CDR1 SGDLS, CDR2 YYNGEE. The CDR3 is 14 amino acids. V was pared by 2 bases and J by 1 base, with 1 base of the junction left unmatched.

The chain is built from TRBV20-1 and TRBJ2-7, with D uncertain. CDR1 is DFQATT, CDR2 SNEGSKA, per germline (reference sequence). V was trimmed by 0 bases and J by 3 bases, leaving 9 bases between them. The CDR3 is 13 amino acids. The CDR3 protein is CSAREWAIYEQYF. CDR3 DNA: TGCAGTGCTAGAGAGTGGGCAATCTACGAGCAGTACTTC.

A single count supports this clonotype. CDR3 in amino acids: CASSQPDRGEKLFF. The CDR3 region has the DNA TGTGCCAGCAGCCAACCGGACAGGGGTGAAAAACTGTTTTTT. The V and J genes are TRBV16 and TRBJ1-4; 9 nucleotides match TRBD1. The germline V gene has CDR1 KGHSY and CDR2 FQNENV. Trimming removed 2 bases from V and 7 bases from J; junction bases left unmatched: 2. The CDR3 consists of 14 residues.

The chain couples TRBV12-3 or TRBV12-4 to TRBJ1-1; D is ambiguous. The CDR3 runs to 13 residues. V was clipped by 7 bases and J by 1 base, with 10 bases between them. The CDR3 sequence is CASNSPRNTEAFF. CDR3 DNA sequence: TGTGCCAGCAACTCTCCACGGAACACTGAAGCTTTCTTT.

The V call is TRBV29-1, the J call TRBJ1-1; 9 nucleotides match TRBD1. Per the germline V gene, CDR1 is SQVTM and CDR2 is ANQGSEA. With V trimmed by 4 bases and J by 3 bases, 6 bases remained unmatched. The CDR3 is made up of 14 amino acids. As DNA, the CDR3 is TGCAGCGTTGTGGGGACAGGGATCGACACTGAAGCTTTCTTT. It translates to CSVVGTGIDTEAFF.

The table lists this clonotype with a count of one. CDR3 sequence reads: CASSLGRNEQYF. The CDR3 coding sequence is TGTGCCAGCAGCTTGGGTCGTAACGAGCAGTACTTC. The chain joins TRBV5-6 to TRBJ2-7; D gene unclear. Per the germline V gene, CDR1 is SGHDT and CDR2 is YYEEEE. Trimming stripped 0 bases from V and 5 bases from J, with 6 bases between. This CDR3 is 12 amino acids long.

The chain couples TRBV20-1 to TRBJ1-3; 9 bases are a match to TRBD1. With 1 base clipped from V and 2 bases from J, the junction kept 6 bases outside the gene matches. Germline V gives CDR1 DFQATT, CDR2 SNEGSKA (reference sequence). This CDR3 is built from 16 residues. CDR3 nucleotides: TGCAGTGCTAGAGGGCCCCGGGACAGGGCTGGAAACACCATATATTTT. Translated: CSARGPRDRAGNTIYF.

This sequence joins TRBV12-5 and TRBJ2-7; D is unclear. The germline V and J ends were trimmed by 0 bases and 2 bases, with 8 bases remaining between them. Per germline, CDR1 LGHNT and CDR2 FRNRAP. This CDR3 has 14 amino acids. The CDR3: CASGLVTLPYEQYF. CDR3 DNA sequence: TGTGCTAGTGGTTTGGTAACCCTCCCCTACGAGCAGTACTTC.

The chain uses TRBV9 and TRBJ2-1; 10 bases match TRBD2. Germline CDR1 and CDR2: SGDLS and YYNGEE. The CDR3 runs 18 residues. Trimming took 4 bases from V and 0 from J; bases not matched to a gene: 10. CDR3 in amino acids: CASSSRLAGNSSYNEQFF. CDR3 sequence (DNA): TGTGCCAGCAGCTCCCGACTAGCGGGTAATAGCTCCTACAATGAGCAGTTCTTC.

The V call is TRBV2, the J call TRBJ1-2; D is possibly TRBD1 (5 bases). This CDR3 spans 15 amino acids. Deletions cut 10 bases from V and 3 bases from J, with 21 bases between. Germline CDR1 reads SNHLY; CDR2 reads FYNNEI. CDR3 amino acids: CAIPERRQSDYGYTF. In nucleotides, the CDR3 is TGTGCCATCCCCGAAAGGAGACAGAGCGACTATGGCTACACCTTC.

This chain connects TRBV4-1 to TRBJ2-3, with TRBD2 identical over 9 bases. This CDR3 contains 17 residues. V shed 1 base and J 4 bases; nucleotides not matched to a gene: 9. In germline, CDR1 is MGHRA, CDR2 YSYEKL. In nucleotides, the CDR3 is TGCGCCAGCAGCCAAGGTGTTGCGGGGGGGCGGTCAGATACGCAGTATTTT. Translated, it gives CASSQGVAGGRSDTQYF.

This chain connects TRBV4-1 to TRBJ2-5; the D gene is possibly TRBD1 (6 bases). Germline assignment: CDR1 MGHRA and CDR2 YSYEKL. Trimming took 0 bases from V and 1 from J, leaving 18 bases between them. The CDR3 runs 18 residues. CDR3 nucleotide sequence: TGCGCCAGCAGCCAAGATAGCCCAGGGGTGGGAGTCCAAGAGACCCAGTACTTC. This gives the protein CASSQDSPGVGVQETQYF.

The chain has TRBV9 and TRBJ2-7; D is tentatively TRBD1 or TRBD2 (5 bases each). Trimming took 0 bases from V and 3 from J, leaving 13 bases between them. The CDR3 spans 15 residues. The germline V gene has CDR1 SGDLS and CDR2 YYNGEE. CDR3 in amino acids: CASSVDWDRNYEQYF. CDR3 coding DNA: TGTGCCAGCAGCGTAGATTGGGACCGAAACTACGAGCAGTACTTC.

The J gene is TRBJ2-5, the V gene TRBV3-1, with D possibly being TRBD1 or TRBD2 (5 bases each). The V end lost 1 base, the J end lost 4 bases, and 13 bases lay between the germline ends. The CDR3 consists of 15 residues. Germline CDR1 LGHDT, CDR2 YNNKEL (reference sequence). In DNA form, the CDR3 reads TGTGCCAGCAGCCAAGGGGACCTCAAAGGAGAGACCCAGTACTTC. Protein product: CASSQGDLKGETQYF.

This clonotype occurred once. The chain uses TRBV25-1 and TRBJ2-5; D not resolved. CDR3 length: 14 residues. The germline gives CDR1 MGHDK, CDR2 SYGVNS. V was pared by 3 bases and J by 5 bases, with 13 bases between. CDR3 in amino acids: CASSDDGSRETQYF. The DNA for the CDR3 is TGTGCCAGCAGTGACGATGGTAGTCGGGAGACCCAGTACTTC.

This chain links TRBV7-2 with TRBJ2-5; D may be TRBD1 or TRBD2 (5 bases each). Germline V gives CDR1 SGHTA, CDR2 FQGNSA. V was trimmed by 5 bases and J by 4 bases, leaving 23 bases between them. This CDR3 is built from 17 residues. DNA of the CDR3: TGTGCCAGCAGCCCAAGGGGAGTGGCAGGGCAGGGAGAGACCCAGTACTTC. This translates into CASSPRGVAGQGETQYF.

V usage is TRBV2 and J usage is TRBJ2-4, with D unresolved. This CDR3 has 13 amino acids. Germline V gene lookup returns CDR1 SNHLY and CDR2 FYNNEI. Trimming took 3 bases from V and 8 from J, leaving 11 bases between them. The CDR3 DNA reads as TGTGCCAGCAGTGATTGGCAGGCGGACATTCAGTACTTC. Amino acid sequence: CASSDWQADIQYF. Combining the CDR3 with reference TRBV2 and TRBJ2-4 gives the whole variable domain EPEVTQTPSHQVTQMGQEVILRCVPISNHLYFYWYRQILGQKVEFLVSFYNNEISEKSEIFDDQFSVERPDGSNFTLKIRSTKLEDSAMYFCASSDWQADIQYFGAGTRLSVL.

V usage is TRBV15 and J usage is TRBJ2-7; no clear D. CDR1 is LNHNV, CDR2 YYDKDF, per germline (reference sequence). Trimming left V 0 bases short and J 6 bases short, with 12 bases between. The CDR3 is 14 amino acids. For the CDR3, the DNA is TGTGCCACCAGCAGAGATCGAATCGTGCTCGAGCAGTACTTC. Translation: CATSRDRIVLEQYF.

The V gene is TRBV27, the J gene TRBJ2-4, with D hard to call. The CDR3 runs 14 residues. In germline, CDR1 is MNHEY, CDR2 SMNVEV (reference sequence). The germline V and J ends were trimmed by 6 bases and 0 bases, with 9 bases remaining between them. In nucleotides, the CDR3 is TGTGCCAGCAGCTCGGACGAAGCCAAAAACATTCAGTACTTC. Translated: CASSSDEAKNIQYF.

The gene calls are TRBV9 and TRBJ1-1, with unresolved D. Germline CDR1 is SGDLS and CDR2 is YYNGEE. CDR3 length equals 13 residues. The germline V and J ends were trimmed by 0 bases and 4 bases, with 7 bases remaining between them. The CDR3 DNA sequence: TGTGCCAGCAGCGTAGGCACTGGCACTGAAGCTTTCTTT. It translates to CASSVGTGTEAFF.

This clonotype was seen more than once but under ten times. The chain recombines TRBV27 with TRBJ1-2; D is ambiguous. The CDR3 is 13 amino acids. The V and J ends lost 2 bases and 4 bases respectively, with 8 bases between them. The V gene's germline CDR1 is MNHEY and CDR2 SMNVEV (reference sequence). CDR3 DNA: TGTGCCAGCAGTTTAGGAGGCGGCTATGGCTACACCTTC. Translation gives CASSLGGGYGYTF.

This clonotype was seen only a few times. This chain joins TRBV27 and TRBJ2-7, with TRBD1 matching over 7 bases. CDR1 and CDR2 from the germline V gene are MNHEY and SMNVEV (reference sequence). The CDR3 totals 11 residues. V lost 6 bases and J lost 6; bases outside the gene matches: 2. CDR3 residues: CASSQGVEQYF. DNA of the CDR3: TGTGCCAGCAGCCAGGGGGTCGAGCAGTACTTC.

The chain carries TRBV5-5 and TRBJ1-5; 11 bases map to TRBD1. Germline values: CDR1 SGHKS, CDR2 YYEKEE (reference sequence). The ends lost 0 bases at V and 1 base at J; junction bases unmatched: 6. CDR3 size: 18 residues. DNA of the CDR3: TGTGCCAGCAGCTTGGAAGGACAGGGGGCACGGAGCAATCAGCCCCAGCATTTT. Protein: CASSLEGQGARSNQPQHF.

Here the CDR3 DNA reads TGTGCCAGCAGCGAAACAGGGGATGGCAATCAGCCCCAGCATTTT. Amino acid sequence: CASSETGDGNQPQHF. The chain joins TRBV11-2 to TRBJ1-5, with 7 positions matching TRBD1. This CDR3 region has 15 residues. Trimming removed 5 bases from V and 2 bases from J; junction bases left unmatched: 6. Germline values: CDR1 SGHAT, CDR2 FQNNGV. Complete variable domain (other parts from reference TRBV11-2 and TRBJ1-5): EAGVAQSPRYKIIEKRQSVAFWCNPISGHATLYWYQQILGQGPKLLIQFQNNGVVDDSQLPKDRFSAERLKGVDSTLKIQPAKLEDSAVYLCASSETGDGNQPQHFGDGTRLSIL.

The chain carries TRBV14 and TRBJ2-7; no clear D gene. V was cut by 0 bases and J by 3 bases, with 6 bases left in between. Germline values: CDR1 SGHDN, CDR2 FVKESK. The CDR3 spans 13 residues. Written as DNA, the CDR3 is TGTGCCAGCAGCCAAGAGTGGCACTACGAGCAGTACTTC. The encoded protein is CASSQEWHYEQYF.

The chain combines TRBV7-8 with TRBJ1-2, with 12 positions matching TRBD1. The CDR3 loop spans 15 amino acids. After removal of 4 bases from V and 5 bases from J, the junction contained 5 bases not matched to a gene. CDR1 and CDR2 from the germline V gene are SGHVS and FQNEAQ. The chain's CDR3 is CASSSRDRGHYGYTF. In DNA, the CDR3 is TGTGCCAGCAGCTCAAGGGACAGGGGGCATTATGGCTACACCTTC.